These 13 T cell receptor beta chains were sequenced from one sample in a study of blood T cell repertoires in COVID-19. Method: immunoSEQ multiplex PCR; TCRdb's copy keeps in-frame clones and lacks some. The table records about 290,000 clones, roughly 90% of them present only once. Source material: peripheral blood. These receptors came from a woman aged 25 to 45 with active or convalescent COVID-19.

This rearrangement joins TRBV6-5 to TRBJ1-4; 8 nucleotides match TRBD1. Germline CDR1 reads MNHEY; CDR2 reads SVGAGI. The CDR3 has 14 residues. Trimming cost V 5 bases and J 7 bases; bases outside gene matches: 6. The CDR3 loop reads CASSQGASGEKLFF. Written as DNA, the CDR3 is TGTGCCAGCAGTCAGGGGGCCAGCGGTGAAAAACTGTTTTTT.

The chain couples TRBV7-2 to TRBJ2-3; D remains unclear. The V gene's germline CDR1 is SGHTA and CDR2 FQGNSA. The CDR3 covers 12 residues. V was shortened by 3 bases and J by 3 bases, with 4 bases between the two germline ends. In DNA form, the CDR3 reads TGTGCCAGCAGCTTGAGGACAGATACGCAGTATTTT. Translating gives CASSLRTDTQYF.

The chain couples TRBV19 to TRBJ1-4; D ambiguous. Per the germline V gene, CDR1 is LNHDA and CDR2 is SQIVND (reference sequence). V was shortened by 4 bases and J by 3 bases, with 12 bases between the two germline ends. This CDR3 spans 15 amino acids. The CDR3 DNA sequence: TGTGCCAGTAGTAGTGAGGGATTTGCTAATGAAAAACTGTTTTTT. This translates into CASSSEGFANEKLFF.

CDR3 sequence (DNA): TGTGCCAGCAGCCCCCGGACAGCAGGCGGGGAGCTGTTTTTT. Protein product: CASSPRTAGGELFF. The rearrangement links TRBV9 to TRBJ2-2, with TRBD1 as a possible D gene (6 bases). The CDR3 is 14 amino acids. The germline V gene has CDR1 SGDLS and CDR2 YYNGEE. Trimming took 4 bases from V and 7 from J, leaving 14 bases between them.

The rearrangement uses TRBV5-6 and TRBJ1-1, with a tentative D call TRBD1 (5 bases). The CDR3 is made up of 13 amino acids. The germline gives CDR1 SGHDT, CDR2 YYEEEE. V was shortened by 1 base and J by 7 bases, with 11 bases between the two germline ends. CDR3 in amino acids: CASSLYRLGEAFF. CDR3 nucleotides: TGTGCCAGCAGCTTGTACAGGCTTGGTGAAGCTTTCTTT. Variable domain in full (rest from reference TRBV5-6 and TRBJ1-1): DAGVTQSPTHLIKTRGQQVTLRCSPKSGHDTVSWYQQALGQGPQFIFQYYEEEERQRGNFPDRFSGHQFPNYSSELNVNALLLGDSALYLCASSLYRLGEAFFGQGTRLTVV.

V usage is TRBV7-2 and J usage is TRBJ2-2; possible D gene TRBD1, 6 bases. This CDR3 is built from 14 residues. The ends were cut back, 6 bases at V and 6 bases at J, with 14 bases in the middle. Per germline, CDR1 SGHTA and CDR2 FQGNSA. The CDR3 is CASRPTGFPGELFF. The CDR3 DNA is TGTGCCAGCAGACCAACAGGGTTCCCCGGGGAGCTGTTTTTT.

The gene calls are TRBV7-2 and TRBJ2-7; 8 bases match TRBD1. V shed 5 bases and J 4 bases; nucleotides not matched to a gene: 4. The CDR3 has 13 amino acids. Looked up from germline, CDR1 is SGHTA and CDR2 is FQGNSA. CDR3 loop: CASSLDRVYEQYF. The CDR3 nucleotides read TGTGCCAGCAGCCTGGACAGGGTGTACGAGCAGTACTTC.

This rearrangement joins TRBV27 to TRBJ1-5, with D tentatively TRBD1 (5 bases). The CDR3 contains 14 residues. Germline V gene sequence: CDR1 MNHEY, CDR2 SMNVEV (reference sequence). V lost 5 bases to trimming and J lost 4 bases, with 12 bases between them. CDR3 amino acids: CASSLHRGNQPQHF. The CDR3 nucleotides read TGTGCCAGCAGTCTCCACCGGGGGAATCAGCCCCAGCATTTT.

CDR3 DNA sequence: TGTGCCTACCAAGGGGAAGTTGACACTGAAGCTTTCTTT. Translating gives CAYQGEVDTEAFF. The V gene is TRBV2, the J gene TRBJ1-1, with D perhaps matching TRBD1 (5 bases). V lost 11 bases to trimming and J lost 3 bases, with 16 bases between them. Per the germline V gene, CDR1 is SNHLY and CDR2 is FYNNEI. CDR3 length equals 13 residues.

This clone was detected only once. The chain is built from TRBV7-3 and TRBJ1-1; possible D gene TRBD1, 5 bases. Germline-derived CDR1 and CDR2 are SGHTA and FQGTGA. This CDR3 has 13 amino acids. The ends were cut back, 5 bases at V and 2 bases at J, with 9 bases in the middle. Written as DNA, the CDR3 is TGTGCCAGCAGCAACCAGGGTAACACTGAAGCTTTCTTT. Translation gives CASSNQGNTEAFF.

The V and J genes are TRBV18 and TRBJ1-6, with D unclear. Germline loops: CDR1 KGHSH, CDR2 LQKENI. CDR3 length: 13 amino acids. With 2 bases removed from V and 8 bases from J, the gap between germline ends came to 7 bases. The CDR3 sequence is CASSPGGYSPLHF. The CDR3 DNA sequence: TGTGCCAGCTCACCAGGAGGGTATTCACCCCTCCACTTT.

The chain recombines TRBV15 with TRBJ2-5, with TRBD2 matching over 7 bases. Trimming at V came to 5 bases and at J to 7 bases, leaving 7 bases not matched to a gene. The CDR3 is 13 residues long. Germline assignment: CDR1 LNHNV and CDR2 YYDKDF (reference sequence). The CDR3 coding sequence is TGTGCCACCAGCCCTGGGGGGGTCAGGACCCAGTACTTC. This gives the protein CATSPGGVRTQYF. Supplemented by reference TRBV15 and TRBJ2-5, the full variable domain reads DAMVIQNPRYQVTQFGKPVTLSCSQTLNHNVMYWYQQKSSQAPKLLFHYYDKDFNNEADTPDNFQSRRPNTSFCFLDIRSPGLGDTAMYLCATSPGGVRTQYFGPGTRLLVL.

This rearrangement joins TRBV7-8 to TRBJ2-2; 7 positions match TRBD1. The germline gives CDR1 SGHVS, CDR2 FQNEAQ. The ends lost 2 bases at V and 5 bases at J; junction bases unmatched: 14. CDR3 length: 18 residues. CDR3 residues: CASSLPVRGQRRTGELFF. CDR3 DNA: TGTGCCAGCAGCTTACCCGTAAGGGGGCAGAGAAGAACCGGGGAGCTGTTTTTT.